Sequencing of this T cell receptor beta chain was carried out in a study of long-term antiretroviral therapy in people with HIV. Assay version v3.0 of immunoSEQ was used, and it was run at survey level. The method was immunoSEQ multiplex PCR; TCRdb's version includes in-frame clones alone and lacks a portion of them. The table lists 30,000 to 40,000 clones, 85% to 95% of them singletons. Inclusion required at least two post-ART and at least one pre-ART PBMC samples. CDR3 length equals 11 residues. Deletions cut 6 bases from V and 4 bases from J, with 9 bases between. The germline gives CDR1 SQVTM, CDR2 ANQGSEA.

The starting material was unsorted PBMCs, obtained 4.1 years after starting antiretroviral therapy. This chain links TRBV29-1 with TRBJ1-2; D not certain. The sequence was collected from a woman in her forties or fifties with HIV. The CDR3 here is CSVQGPYGYTF. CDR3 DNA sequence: TGCAGCGTCCAAGGGCCCTATGGCTACACCTTC. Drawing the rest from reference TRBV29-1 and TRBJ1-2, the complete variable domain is SAVISQKPSRDICQRGTSLTIQCQVDSQVTMMFWYRQQPGQSLTLIATANQGSEATYESGFVIDKFPISRPNLTFSTLTVSNMSPEDSSIYLCSVQGPYGYTFGSGTRLTVV.